These 14 T cell receptor beta chains were all obtained from the same sample, sequenced in a study of control samples from healthy donors and cancer patients. The repertoire was sequenced with immunoSEQ multiplex PCR; TCRdb's copy has only in-frame clones and lacks some. The sample includes 150,000 to 200,000 clones, roughly 94% of them seen just once. Sequencing input: PBMCs. These receptors all stem from a man aged 55 to 69 with colorectal cancer.

J is TRBJ2-7 and V is TRBV6-1; 11 bases align to TRBD2. This CDR3 has 15 amino acids. Unmatched junction bases numbered 3, after V lost 3 bases and J lost 2 bases. CDR1 is MNHNS, CDR2 SASEGT, per germline. The CDR3 sequence: CASSESSGGAYEQYF. The CDR3 coding sequence is TGTGCCAGCAGTGAGAGTAGCGGGGGGGCCTACGAGCAGTACTTC.

J is TRBJ2-5 and V is TRBV7-6; TRBD2 agrees at 10 bases. The V gene end was trimmed by 7 bases and the J gene end by 5 bases; junction bases not matched to a gene: 10. In germline, CDR1 is SGHVS, CDR2 FNYEAQ. This CDR3 is built from 15 residues. CDR3 nucleotides: TGTGCCAGCAAAACCGGAGCGGGGGGGCTGGAGACCCAGTACTTC. Its protein is CASKTGAGGLETQYF.

The genes are TRBV21-1 and TRBJ1-1. TRBV21-1 is tagged as a pseudogene. CDR3 size: 14 residues. CDR3 region: CASSKARGNTEAFF. Written as DNA, the CDR3 is TGTGCCAGCAGCAAAGCGCGAGGGAACACTGAAGCTTTCTTT.

J is TRBJ1-1 and V is TRBV5-1; the D gene is possibly TRBD1 (6 bases). Trimming removed 4 bases from V and 0 bases from J, with 10 bases in between. The CDR3 covers 14 residues. CDR1 and CDR2 from the germline V gene are SGHRS and YFSETQ. The CDR3 nucleotides are TGCGCCAGCAGCCCTACAGGGTTGAACACTGAAGCTTTCTTT. This encodes CASSPTGLNTEAFF.

This chain links TRBV5-1 with TRBJ2-7; D unresolved. V was trimmed by 0 bases and J by 7 bases, leaving 17 bases between them. The CDR3 is 15 amino acids. Germline V gene sequence: CDR1 SGHRS, CDR2 YFSETQ. The CDR3 DNA is TGCGCCAGCAGCTTGGTGGCGGACCCGCCCTGGGAGCAGTACTTC. Translating gives CASSLVADPPWEQYF. Combining the CDR3 with reference TRBV5-1 and TRBJ2-7 gives the whole variable domain KAGVTQTPRYLIKTRGQQVTLSCSPISGHRSVSWYQQTPGQGLQFLFEYFSETQRNKGNFPGRFSGRQFSNSRSEMNVSTLELGDSALYLCASSLVADPPWEQYFGPGTRLTVT.

V and J are TRBV5-4 and TRBJ2-7, with TRBD1 as a possible D gene (5 bases). Per germline, CDR1 SGHNT and CDR2 YYREEE (reference sequence). The CDR3 contains 14 residues. Trimming pared 5 bases from V and 3 bases from J, leaving 15 bases between. DNA of the CDR3: TGTGCCAGCAGACCAGGTTTAGACAGCTACGAGCAGTACTTC. Protein: CASRPGLDSYEQYF.

The gene calls are TRBV19 and TRBJ1-1; TRBD1 matches at 9 bases. Per the germline V gene, CDR1 is LNHDA and CDR2 is SQIVND (reference sequence). The CDR3 extends over 14 amino acids. V shed 8 bases, J shed 1 base, and the junction held 5 bases outside the gene matches. The CDR3 protein is CASAGQGSNTEAFF. The CDR3 DNA sequence: TGTGCCAGTGCGGGACAGGGATCGAACACTGAAGCTTTCTTT.

The V and J genes are TRBV19 and TRBJ1-1; unclear D gene. This CDR3 contains 13 residues. Germline V CDR1 and CDR2: LNHDA, SQIVND (reference sequence). V was shortened by 5 bases and J by 1 base, with 8 bases between the two germline ends. The CDR3: CASSYTANTEAFF. CDR3 nucleotide sequence: TGTGCCAGTAGTTATACAGCGAACACTGAAGCTTTCTTT. Drawing the rest from reference TRBV19 and TRBJ1-1, the complete variable domain is DGGITQSPKYLFRKEGQNVTLSCEQNLNHDAMYWYRQDPGQGLRLIYYSQIVNDFQKGDIAEGYSVSREKKESFPLTVTSAQKNPTAFYLCASSYTANTEAFFGQGTRLTVV.

This clone was seen a single time. The chain links TRBV28 to TRBJ1-2; D not resolved. Trimming stripped 6 bases from V and 2 bases from J, with 13 bases between. Germline V gene sequence: CDR1 MDHEN, CDR2 SYDVKM. There are 14 residues in the CDR3. Here the CDR3 DNA reads TGTGCCAGCAGCTCCGAGGATATGAACTATGGCTACACCTTC. The encoded protein is CASSSEDMNYGYTF.

This chain uses TRBV5-1 with TRBJ1-2, with unresolved D. Germline V gene data show CDR1 as SGHRS and CDR2 as YFSETQ. The CDR3 has 15 residues. Trimming removed 0 bases at V and 4 bases at J, with 13 bases between. CDR3 bases: TGCGCCAGCAGCTTGGAACTTACTCTAGGCTATGGCTACACCTTC. Translating gives CASSLELTLGYGYTF.

The rearrangement joins TRBV6-6 to TRBJ1-2, with TRBD1 matching 7 bases. V shed 7 bases, J shed 4 bases, and the junction held 6 bases outside the gene matches. The germline CDR1 and CDR2 sequences are MNHNY and SVGAGI (reference sequence). CDR3 length: 13 amino acids. As DNA, the CDR3 is TGTGCCAGCATAGGGGGCCCAGTCTATGGCTACACCTTC. Translation: CASIGGPVYGYTF.

The rearrangement joins TRBV19 to TRBJ2-2; 8 bases fit TRBD1. Germline V gene lookup returns CDR1 LNHDA and CDR2 SQIVND (reference sequence). J lost 1 base, V lost 6 bases, and 4 bases had no gene match. CDR3 size: 15 residues. The CDR3 loop reads CASRTGTGNTGELFF. CDR3 in DNA: TGTGCCAGTAGGACCGGGACAGGGAACACCGGGGAGCTGTTTTTT.

The chain carries TRBV3-1 (or the pseudogene TRBV3-2) and TRBJ1-2; possible D gene TRBD1, 6 bases. V shed 0 bases and J shed 4 bases, with 12 bases lying between them. Germline assignment: CDR1 LGHDT and CDR2 YNNKEL (reference sequence). The CDR3 is 15 amino acids. The CDR3 DNA reads TGTGCCAGCAGCCAAGACCAGACAGGTCTCTATGGCTACACCTTC. It yields the protein CASSQDQTGLYGYTF.

This chain uses TRBV6-1 with TRBJ1-3; TRBD1 is a possible D gene (5 bases). V was clipped by 1 base and J by 4 bases, with 8 bases between them. Per the germline V gene, CDR1 is MNHNS and CDR2 is SASEGT. The CDR3 sequence is 14 residues long. CDR3 region: CASSEGGTGNTIYF. The CDR3 nucleotides are TGTGCCAGCAGTGAAGGGGGGACCGGAAACACCATATATTTT.